What follows describes a single T cell receptor beta chain. Its cognate antigen is unknown. Other DNA sequences within the sample encode an identical CDR3. Germline V lookup: CDR1 SEHNR, CDR2 FQNEAQ (reference sequence). The CDR3 has 13 residues. V lost 1 base and J lost 2, with 5 bases in between. CD8 cells regarded as naive lacked CD45RO, were positively chosen for CCR7, and omitted terminally differentiated effector memory CD45RA+ cells. The sample originates from a study of shared clonotypes between healthy human individuals. About the research overall: Samples came from a couple of female and three male donors aged 18 to 49.

TCRdb keeps only in-frame clones here, not all; method: immunoSEQ multiplex PCR. The sample contains about 2.1 million clones, roughly 91% of which appear only once. The study, taken as a whole, reports: The sharing of 5% to 5.5% of naive CD4 clonotypes was seen across a handful of donors.

This chain connects TRBV7-9 to TRBJ1-2; no clear D gene. This clonotype originated in a man aged 18 to 35 in good health. Some clones in this sample may be carry-over from other donors' samples. The sequenced material came from naive CD8+ T cells from PBMCs. The CDR3 DNA reads as TGTGCCAGCAGCTTAGGGGAAAACTATGGCTACACCTTC. Its protein is CASSLGENYGYTF.